Each of the 15 T cell receptor beta chains below was sequenced from the same sample in a study of T-cell memory formation after mild COVID-19. TCRdb analysed the 5' RACE reads with MiXCR anew, one entry per CDR3 protein. Found here are roughly 250,000 distinct CDR3 sequences, roughly a sixth of them singletons; the top ten hold roughly a fifth. Sequencing was done on a sample of PBMCs or a T cell subset sorted from them (not recorded which). The receptors here all came from a man aged 18 to 35 who had mild COVID-19 (a few samples of this study predate the infection). Cell type and time point are not known.

This clonotype has just a few counts. The chain carries TRBV29-1 and TRBJ2-5; the D gene is possibly TRBD1 (6 bases). The CDR3 extends over 12 amino acids. Trimming took 5 bases from V and 5 from J, leaving 12 bases between them. CDR1 and CDR2 (germline): SQVTM, ANQGSEA. The CDR3 DNA sequence: TGCAGCGTTACACAGGGTCGGGAGACCCAGTACTTC. Translating it yields CSVTQGRETQYF.

The gene calls are TRBV7-2 and TRBJ2-3; 9 positions match TRBD2. V shed 5 bases and J 9 bases; nucleotides not matched to a gene: 9. The CDR3 extends over 14 amino acids. The V gene's germline CDR1 is SGHTA and CDR2 FQGNSA. CDR3 loop: CASSLAARGGTQYF. The CDR3 DNA is TGTGCCAGCAGCCTCGCTGCGCGGGGGGGAACGCAGTATTTT.

The V call is TRBV9, the J call TRBJ2-1; D gene uncertain. Germline CDR1 and CDR2: SGDLS and YYNGEE. V was trimmed by 0 bases and J by 1 base, leaving 8 bases between them. The CDR3 runs 15 residues. The CDR3 region has the DNA TGTGCCAGCAGCGTAGTCGTTGGGTCCTACAATGAGCAGTTCTTC. Its protein product is CASSVVVGSYNEQFF.

V and J are TRBV11-2 and TRBJ1-6; D remains ambiguous. CDR1 and CDR2 from the germline V gene are SGHAT and FQNNGV. V shed 5 bases and J shed 0 bases, with 8 bases lying between them. This CDR3 is built from 15 residues. The CDR3 coding sequence is TGTGCCAGCAGCCTCCGGAGCTCCTATAATTCACCCCTCCACTTT. Translating gives CASSLRSSYNSPLHF. The variable domain in full, completed from reference TRBV11-2 and TRBJ1-6, reads EAGVAQSPRYKIIEKRQSVAFWCNPISGHATLYWYQQILGQGPKLLIQFQNNGVVDDSQLPKDRFSAERLKGVDSTLKIQPAKLEDSAVYLCASSLRSSYNSPLHFGNGTRLTVT.

This clonotype appeared a few times. The CDR3 nucleotides read TGTGCCAGCAGTCCAACTAGCGGGGCCTTAGATGAGCAGTTCTTC. Encoded protein: CASSPTSGALDEQFF. J is TRBJ2-1 and V is TRBV6-1; TRBD2 matches 10 bases. This CDR3 has 15 amino acids. V dropped 5 bases and J dropped 8; count of bases not matched to a gene: 9. CDR1 is MNHNS, CDR2 SASEGT, per germline.

This chain connects TRBV29-1 to TRBJ2-1, with a weak D call TRBD2 (5 bases). Trimming stripped 4 bases from V and 9 bases from J, with 13 bases between. The CDR3 has 12 residues. CDR1 is SQVTM, CDR2 ANQGSEA, per germline. CDR3 coding DNA: TGCAGCGTTGGAGGGCTTCCGGGTGAGCAGTTCTTC. Translating it yields CSVGGLPGEQFF.

This clonotype showed up just a few times. The chain carries TRBV20-1 and TRBJ2-4, with 8 bases that match TRBD1. J gave up 4 bases and V 6 bases, and 11 bases lay outside the gene matches. This CDR3 has 15 residues. CDR1 is DFQATT, CDR2 SNEGSKA, per germline (reference sequence). CDR3 region: CSAYGQGSTKNIQYF. Written as DNA, the CDR3 is TGCAGTGCCTATGGACAGGGCTCGACAAAAAACATTCAGTACTTC.

A few counts support this clonotype. The rearrangement joins TRBV9 to TRBJ2-3; no reliable D call. The CDR3 covers 15 residues. Germline V gene data show CDR1 as SGDLS and CDR2 as YYNGEE. Trimming removed 0 bases at V and 2 bases at J, with 10 bases between. The CDR3 reads CASSVEPVHTDTQYF. The CDR3 DNA reads TGTGCCAGCAGCGTAGAACCGGTCCACACAGATACGCAGTATTTT.

This clonotype occurred a few times. The CDR3 loop reads CASSAWDTDTQYF. Here the CDR3 DNA reads TGTGCCAGCAGCGCCTGGGACACAGATACGCAGTATTTT. The chain couples TRBV9 to TRBJ2-3; D is ambiguous. CDR1 and CDR2 from the germline V gene are SGDLS and YYNGEE. The CDR3 runs to 13 residues. V was trimmed by 3 bases and J by 2 bases, leaving 7 bases between them.

This clonotype was counted many times. The chain links TRBV7-7 to TRBJ2-7; no reliable D call. The CDR3 contains 13 residues. CDR1 SSHAT and CDR2 FNYEAQ come from the germline V gene (reference sequence). V shed 4 bases and J shed 0 bases, with 7 bases lying between them. CDR3 residues: CASSSAPSYEQYF. DNA of the CDR3: TGTGCCAGCAGCTCCGCTCCCTCCTACGAGCAGTACTTC.

At least ten counts were recorded for this clonotype. The V gene is TRBV5-1, the J gene TRBJ1-1; D possibly corresponds to TRBD1 (6 bases). The CDR3 contains 14 residues. Germline loops: CDR1 SGHRS, CDR2 YFSETQ. V lost 4 bases, J lost 2 bases, and 12 bases lay in between. CDR3 residues: CASSLLGQNTEAFF. The CDR3 bases are TGCGCCAGCAGCCTACTGGGACAAAACACTGAAGCTTTCTTT.

This clonotype was seen more than once but under ten times. The chain is built from TRBV7-9 and TRBJ1-2; D ambiguous. The CDR3 spans 13 residues. Trimming left V 5 bases short and J 8 bases short, with 15 bases between. CDR1 is SEHNR and CDR2 is FQNEAQ in the germline V gene (reference sequence). The CDR3 DNA sequence: TGTGCCAGCAGCGGCACCGGGAGCAAGGGCTACACCTTC. Translation: CASSGTGSKGYTF.

The table lists this clonotype with a few counts. This chain connects TRBV12-5 to TRBJ2-3; 10 nucleotides agree with TRBD1. V trimming: 6 bases; J trimming: 6 bases; junction bases outside the gene matches: 6. This CDR3 contains 14 residues. Looked up from germline, CDR1 is LGHNT and CDR2 is FRNRAP. CDR3 protein: CASGPGTGEDTQYF. In nucleotides, the CDR3 is TGTGCTAGTGGACCCGGGACAGGGGAGGATACGCAGTATTTT.

The chain links TRBV20-1 to TRBJ2-4; 7 bases agree with TRBD1. The ends lost 5 bases at V and 4 bases at J; junction bases unmatched: 5. The germline gives CDR1 DFQATT, CDR2 SNEGSKA (reference sequence). This CDR3 is 13 amino acids long. CDR3 sequence (DNA): TGCAGTGCTGCCCCGGGACAGAAAAACATTCAGTACTTC. The encoded protein is CSAAPGQKNIQYF.

The chain's CDR3 is CASSQGPGGFYEQYF. CDR3 bases: TGCGCCAGCAGCCAAGGCCCAGGGGGCTTCTACGAGCAGTACTTC. The V and J genes are TRBV4-1 and TRBJ2-7; 8 nucleotides line up with TRBD1. The germline gives CDR1 MGHRA, CDR2 YSYEKL. The CDR3 length is 15 residues. Unmatched junction bases numbered 5, after V lost 1 base and J lost 3 bases.